Included here is one T cell receptor (beta chain) sequence, with context. This entry is derived from a study of blood T cell repertoires in COVID-19. The CDR3 length is 14 residues. Per germline, CDR1 SGHVS and CDR2 FQNEAQ. Trimming at V came to 1 base and at J to 0 bases, leaving 0 bases not matched to a gene. The assay was immunoSEQ multiplex PCR, and TCRdb's table has in-frame clones only and misses some. The top ten hold around 8.5% of the sample, which has about 140,000 clones, approximately 80% seen once. The receptor was derived from a human donor in a cohort sampled during active COVID-19. Material: peripheral blood. This chain links TRBV7-8 with TRBJ2-7, with 7 bases that match TRBD2. CDR3 region: CASSLERDSYEQYF. CDR3 nucleotide sequence: TGTGCCAGCAGCTTAGAGCGGGACTCCTACGAGCAGTACTTC. Based on the CDR3 plus reference TRBV7-8 and TRBJ2-7, the full variable domain is GAGVSQSPRYKVAKRGQDVALRCDPISGHVSLFWYQQALGQGPEFLTYFQNEAQLDKSGLPSDRFFAERPEGSVSTLKIQRTQQEDSAVYLCASSLERDSYEQYFGPGTRLTVT.